The sequence of this T cell receptor (beta chain) was determined in a study of CD8 T cells in Susac syndrome. Study results and limitations: That the number of individuals in its TCR sequencing and HLA analysis was relatively small was acknowledged by the study.

Notes on this clonotype: Its antigen is currently unknown.

Roughly 0.45 to 1 ug RNA was reverse transcribed with random hexamers. The amplification used immunoSEQ multiplex PCR on TCR beta CDR3; it spanned 54 Vbeta and 13 Jbeta. Each CDR3 protein is one row after TCRdb ran MiXCR on the immunoSEQ multiplex PCR reads. There are 250,000 to 300,000 distinct CDR3 sequences in the sample; approximately 81% occur only once, and over 0.1% lies in the top ten. In blood CD8+ and CD4+ T cells, TCR beta underwent sequencing. TEMRA cells were FACS-enriched, while CD8+ and CD4+ T cells were negatively isolated. The source is a human donor with multiple sclerosis. Input material: CD8+ T cells from PBMCs.

As DNA, the CDR3 is TGTGCCAGCAGAGACAGGGTAGGCAATGAGCAGTTCTTC. Protein product: CASRDRVGNEQFF. The chain links TRBV2 to TRBJ2-1; the match to TRBD1 covers 7 bases. CDR3 length: 13 residues. V shed 6 bases, J shed 6 bases, and the junction held 5 bases outside the gene matches. From germline, CDR1 is SNHLY and CDR2 FYNNEI.